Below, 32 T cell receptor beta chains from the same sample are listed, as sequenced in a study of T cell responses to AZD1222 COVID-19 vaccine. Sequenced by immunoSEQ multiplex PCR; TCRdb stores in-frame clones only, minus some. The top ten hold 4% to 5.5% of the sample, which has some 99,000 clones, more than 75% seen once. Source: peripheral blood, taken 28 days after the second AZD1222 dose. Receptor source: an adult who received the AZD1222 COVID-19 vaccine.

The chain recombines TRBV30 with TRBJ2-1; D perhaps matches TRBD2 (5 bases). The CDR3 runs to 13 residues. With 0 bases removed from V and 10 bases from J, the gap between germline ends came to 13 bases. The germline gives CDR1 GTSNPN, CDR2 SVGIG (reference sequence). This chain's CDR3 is CAWSVLAVGEQFF. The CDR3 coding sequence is TGTGCCTGGAGTGTCCTAGCTGTCGGGGAGCAGTTCTTC.

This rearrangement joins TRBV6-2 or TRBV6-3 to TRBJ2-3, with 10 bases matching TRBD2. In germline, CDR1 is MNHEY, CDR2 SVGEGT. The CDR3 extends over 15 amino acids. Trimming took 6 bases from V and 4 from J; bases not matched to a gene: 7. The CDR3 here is CASSRTSGAPDTQYF. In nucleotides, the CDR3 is TGTGCCAGCAGCCGGACTAGCGGTGCCCCAGATACGCAGTATTTT.

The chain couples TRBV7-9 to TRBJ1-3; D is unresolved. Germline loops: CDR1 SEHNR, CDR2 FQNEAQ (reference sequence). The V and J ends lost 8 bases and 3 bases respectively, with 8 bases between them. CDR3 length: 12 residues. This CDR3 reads CASPVSGNTIYF. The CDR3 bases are TGTGCCAGCCCCGTAAGTGGAAACACCATATATTTT. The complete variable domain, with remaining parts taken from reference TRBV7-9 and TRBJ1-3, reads DTGVSQNPRHKITKRGQNVTFRCDPISEHNRLYWYRQTLGQGPEFLTYFQNEAQLEKSRLLSDRFSAERPKGSFSTLEIQRTEQGDSAMYLCASPVSGNTIYFGEGSWLTVV.

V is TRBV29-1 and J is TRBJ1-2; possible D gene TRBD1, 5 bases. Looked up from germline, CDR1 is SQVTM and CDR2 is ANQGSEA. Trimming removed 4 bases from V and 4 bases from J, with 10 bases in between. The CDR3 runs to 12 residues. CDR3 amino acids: CSVGGEGYGYTF. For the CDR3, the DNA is TGCAGCGTTGGGGGGGAGGGCTATGGCTACACCTTC.

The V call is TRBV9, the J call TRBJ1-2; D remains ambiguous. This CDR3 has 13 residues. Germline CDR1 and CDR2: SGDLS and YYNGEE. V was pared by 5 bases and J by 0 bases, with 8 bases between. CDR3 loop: CASSGPSNYGYTF. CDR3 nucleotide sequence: TGTGCCAGCAGTGGACCTTCTAACTATGGCTACACCTTC.

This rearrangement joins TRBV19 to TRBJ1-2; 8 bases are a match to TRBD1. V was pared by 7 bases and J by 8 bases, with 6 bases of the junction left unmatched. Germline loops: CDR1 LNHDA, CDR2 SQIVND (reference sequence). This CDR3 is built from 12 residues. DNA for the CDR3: TGTGCCAGTACCGGACAGGGCTTCGGCTACACCTTC. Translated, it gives CASTGQGFGYTF.

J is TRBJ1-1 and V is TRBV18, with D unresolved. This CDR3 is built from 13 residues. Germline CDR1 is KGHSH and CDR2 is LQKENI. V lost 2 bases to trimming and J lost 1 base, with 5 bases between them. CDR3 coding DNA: TGTGCCAGCTCACCAACACCGAACACTGAAGCTTTCTTT. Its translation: CASSPTPNTEAFF.

This chain's CDR3 is CASSLARGSGGQETQYF. CDR3 coding DNA: TGTGCCAGCAGCTTAGCGCGGGGTAGCGGGGGGCAAGAGACCCAGTACTTC. The rearrangement uses TRBV7-9 and TRBJ2-5; 10 nucleotides align to TRBD2. The germline CDR1 and CDR2 sequences are SEHNR and FQNEAQ (reference sequence). The V gene end was trimmed by 0 bases and the J gene end by 2 bases; junction bases not matched to a gene: 6. The CDR3 has 17 residues.

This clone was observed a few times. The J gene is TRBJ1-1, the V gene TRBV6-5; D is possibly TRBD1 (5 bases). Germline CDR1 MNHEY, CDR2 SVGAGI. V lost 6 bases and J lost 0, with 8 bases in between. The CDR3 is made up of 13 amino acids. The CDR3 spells CASSKTVNTEAFF. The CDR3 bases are TGTGCCAGCAGCAAGACAGTGAACACTGAAGCTTTCTTT.

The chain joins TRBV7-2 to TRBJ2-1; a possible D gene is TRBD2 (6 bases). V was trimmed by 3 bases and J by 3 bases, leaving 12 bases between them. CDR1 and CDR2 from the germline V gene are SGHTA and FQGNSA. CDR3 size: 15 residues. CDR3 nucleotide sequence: TGTGCCAGCAGCTTTTACGGCGGGAACTACAATGAGCAGTTCTTC. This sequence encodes CASSFYGGNYNEQFF.

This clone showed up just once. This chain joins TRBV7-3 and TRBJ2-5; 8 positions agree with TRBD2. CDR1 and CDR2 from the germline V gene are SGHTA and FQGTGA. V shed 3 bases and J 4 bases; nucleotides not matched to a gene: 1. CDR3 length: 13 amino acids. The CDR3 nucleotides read TGTGCCAGCAGCTTTAGCGGGGTAGAGACCCAGTACTTC. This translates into CASSFSGVETQYF.

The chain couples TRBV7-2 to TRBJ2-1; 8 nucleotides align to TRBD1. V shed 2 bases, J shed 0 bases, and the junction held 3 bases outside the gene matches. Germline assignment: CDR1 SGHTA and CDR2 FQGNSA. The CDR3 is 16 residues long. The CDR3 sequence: CASSLSDRGSYNEQFF. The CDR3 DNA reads TGTGCCAGCAGCTTAAGTGACAGGGGCTCCTACAATGAGCAGTTCTTC.

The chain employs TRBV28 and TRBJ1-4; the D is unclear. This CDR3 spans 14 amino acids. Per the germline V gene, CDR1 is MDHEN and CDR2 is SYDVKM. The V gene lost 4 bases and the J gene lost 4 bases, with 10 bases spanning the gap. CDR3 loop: CASSYTSGNEKLFF. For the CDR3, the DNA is TGTGCCAGCAGTTACACCTCGGGTAATGAAAAACTGTTTTTT.

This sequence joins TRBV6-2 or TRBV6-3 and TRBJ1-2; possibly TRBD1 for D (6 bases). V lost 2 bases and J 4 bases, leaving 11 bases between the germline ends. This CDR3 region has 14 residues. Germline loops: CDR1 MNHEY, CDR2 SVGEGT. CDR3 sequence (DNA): TGTGCCAGCAGTTACACACCAGGGGTCTATGGCTACACCTTC. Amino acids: CASSYTPGVYGYTF.

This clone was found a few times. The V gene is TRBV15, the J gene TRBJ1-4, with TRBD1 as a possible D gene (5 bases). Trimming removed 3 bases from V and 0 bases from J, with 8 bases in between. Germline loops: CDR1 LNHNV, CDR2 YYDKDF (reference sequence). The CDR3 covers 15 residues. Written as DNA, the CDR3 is TGTGCCACCAGCAGGACGACAGCAACTAATGAAAAACTGTTTTTT. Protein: CATSRTTATNEKLFF.

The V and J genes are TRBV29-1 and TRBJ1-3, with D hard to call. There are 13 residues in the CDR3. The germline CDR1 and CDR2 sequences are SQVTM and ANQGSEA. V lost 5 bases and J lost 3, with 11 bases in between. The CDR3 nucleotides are TGCAGCGTTCTTGGACTGCTTGGAAACACCATATATTTT. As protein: CSVLGLLGNTIYF.

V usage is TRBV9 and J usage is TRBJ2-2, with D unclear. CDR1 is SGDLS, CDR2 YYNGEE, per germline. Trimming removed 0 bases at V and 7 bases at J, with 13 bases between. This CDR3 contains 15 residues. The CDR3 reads CASSVDQWHDGELFF. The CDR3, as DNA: TGTGCCAGCAGCGTAGACCAGTGGCACGACGGGGAGCTGTTTTTT. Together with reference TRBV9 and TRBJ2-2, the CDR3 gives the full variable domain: DSGVTQTPKHLITATGQRVTLRCSPRSGDLSVYWYQQSLDQGLQFLIQYYNGEERAKGNILERFSAQQFPDLHSELNLSSLELGDSALYFCASSVDQWHDGELFFGEGSRLTVL.

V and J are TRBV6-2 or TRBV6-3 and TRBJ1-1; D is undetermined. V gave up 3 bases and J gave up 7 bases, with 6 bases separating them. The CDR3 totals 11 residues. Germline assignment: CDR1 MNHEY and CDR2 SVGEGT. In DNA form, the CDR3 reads TGTGCCAGCAGTTATGCTAGTGAAGCTTTCTTT. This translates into CASSYASEAFF.

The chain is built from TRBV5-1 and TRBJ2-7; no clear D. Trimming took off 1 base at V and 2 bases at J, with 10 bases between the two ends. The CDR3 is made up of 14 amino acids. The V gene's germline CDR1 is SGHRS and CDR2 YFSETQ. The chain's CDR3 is CASSLYSGAYEQYF. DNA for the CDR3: TGCGCCAGCAGCTTGTACTCTGGGGCCTACGAGCAGTACTTC.

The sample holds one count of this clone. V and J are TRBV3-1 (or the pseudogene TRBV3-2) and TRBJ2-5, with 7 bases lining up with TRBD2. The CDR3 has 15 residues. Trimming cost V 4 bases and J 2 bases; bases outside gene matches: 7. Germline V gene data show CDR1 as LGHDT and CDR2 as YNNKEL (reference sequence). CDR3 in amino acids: CASSLTASGQETQYF. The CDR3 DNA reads TGTGCCAGCAGCCTGACCGCTAGCGGACAAGAGACCCAGTACTTC.

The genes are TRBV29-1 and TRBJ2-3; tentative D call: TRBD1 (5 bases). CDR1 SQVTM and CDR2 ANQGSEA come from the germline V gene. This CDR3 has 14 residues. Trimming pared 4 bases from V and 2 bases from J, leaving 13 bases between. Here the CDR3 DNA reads TGCAGCGTTGTCAGGGTAGGATTCACAGATACGCAGTATTTT. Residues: CSVVRVGFTDTQYF.

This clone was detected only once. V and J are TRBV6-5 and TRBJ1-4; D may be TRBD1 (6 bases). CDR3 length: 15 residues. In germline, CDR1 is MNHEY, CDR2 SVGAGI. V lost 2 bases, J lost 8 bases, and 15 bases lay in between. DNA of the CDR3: TGTGCCAGCAGTTACCCGGGGGGCTCGTCGGAAAAACTGTTTTTT. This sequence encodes CASSYPGGSSEKLFF.

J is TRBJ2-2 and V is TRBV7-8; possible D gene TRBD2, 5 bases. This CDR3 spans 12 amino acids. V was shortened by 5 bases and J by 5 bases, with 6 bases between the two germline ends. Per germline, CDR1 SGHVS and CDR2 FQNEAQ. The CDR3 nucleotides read TGTGCCAGCAGCCGGACTACCGGGGAGCTGTTTTTT. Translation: CASSRTTGELFF.

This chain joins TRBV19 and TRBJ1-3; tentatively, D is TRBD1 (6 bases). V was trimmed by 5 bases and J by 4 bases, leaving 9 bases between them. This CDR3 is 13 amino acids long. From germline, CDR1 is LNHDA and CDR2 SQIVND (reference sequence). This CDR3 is CASSWQGGNTIYF. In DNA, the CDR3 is TGTGCCAGTAGTTGGCAGGGGGGAAACACCATATATTTT.

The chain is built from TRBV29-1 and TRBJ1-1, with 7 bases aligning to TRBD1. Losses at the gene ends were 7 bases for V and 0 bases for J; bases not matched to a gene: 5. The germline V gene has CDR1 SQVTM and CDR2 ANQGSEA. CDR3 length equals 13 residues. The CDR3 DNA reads TGCAGCGCAAAGGGACAGATGAACACTGAAGCTTTCTTT. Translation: CSAKGQMNTEAFF.

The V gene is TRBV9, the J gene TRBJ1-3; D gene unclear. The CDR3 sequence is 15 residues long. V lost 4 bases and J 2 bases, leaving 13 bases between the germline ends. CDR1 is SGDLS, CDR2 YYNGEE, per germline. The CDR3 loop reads CASSPTGTTGNTIYF. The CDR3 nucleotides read TGTGCCAGCAGCCCTACGGGAACTACTGGAAACACCATATATTTT.

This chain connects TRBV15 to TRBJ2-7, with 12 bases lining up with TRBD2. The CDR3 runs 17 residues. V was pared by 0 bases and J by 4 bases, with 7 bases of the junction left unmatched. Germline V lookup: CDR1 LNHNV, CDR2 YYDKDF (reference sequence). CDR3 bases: TGTGCCACCAGCAGAGATACACGCACTAGCGGGAGGTACGAGCAGTACTTC. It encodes CATSRDTRTSGRYEQYF.

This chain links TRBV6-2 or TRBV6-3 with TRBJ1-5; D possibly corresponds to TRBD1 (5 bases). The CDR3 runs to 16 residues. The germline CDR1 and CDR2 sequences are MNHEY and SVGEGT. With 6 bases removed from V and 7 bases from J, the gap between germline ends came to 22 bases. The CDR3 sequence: CASSRYEIGAVQPQHF. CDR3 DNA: TGTGCCAGCAGCCGATATGAAATCGGGGCCGTACAGCCCCAGCATTTT.

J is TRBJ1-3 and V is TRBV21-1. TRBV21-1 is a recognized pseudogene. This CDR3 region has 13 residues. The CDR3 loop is CASSIRGRNTIYF. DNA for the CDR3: TGTGCCAGCAGCATAAGAGGCAGAAACACCATATATTTT.

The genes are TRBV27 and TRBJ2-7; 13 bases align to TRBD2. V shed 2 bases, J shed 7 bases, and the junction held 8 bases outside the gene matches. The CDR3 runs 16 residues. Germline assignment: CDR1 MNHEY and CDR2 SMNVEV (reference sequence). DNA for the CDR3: TGTGCCAGCAGTTTAGGGTTGACTAGCGGGAGGCGTGAGCAGTACTTC. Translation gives CASSLGLTSGRREQYF.

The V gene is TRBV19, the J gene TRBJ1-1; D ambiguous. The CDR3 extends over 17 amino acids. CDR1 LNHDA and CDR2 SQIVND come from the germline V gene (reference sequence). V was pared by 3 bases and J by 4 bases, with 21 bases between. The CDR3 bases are TGTGCCAGTAGTATTAAGGAGAGATGGGGTTTCGGCACTGAAGCTTTCTTT. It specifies CASSIKERWGFGTEAFF.

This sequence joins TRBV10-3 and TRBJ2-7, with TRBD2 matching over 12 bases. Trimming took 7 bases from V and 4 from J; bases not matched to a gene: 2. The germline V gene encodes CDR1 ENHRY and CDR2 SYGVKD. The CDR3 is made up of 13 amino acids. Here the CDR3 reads CAITSGGAYEQYF. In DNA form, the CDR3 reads TGTGCCATCACTAGCGGGGGGGCATACGAGCAGTACTTC.